The 9 T cell receptor beta chains presented below share a single source sample, sequenced in a study of radiation and T cells in renal cell carcinoma. The table came from immunoSEQ multiplex PCR; TCRdb's copy has only in-frame clones and leaves some out. The data contain just over 95,000 clones, more than 65% of them singletons. The time point here: blood 4 weeks post-SBRT, at nephrectomy. Treatment defined: 15 Gy SBRT to primary tumor, nephrectomy 4 weeks later. Here the sequenced sample was blood, taken from a patient whose treatment included radiotherapy and nephrectomy. The receptors were gathered from a man between 60 and 75 years old with renal cell carcinoma.

This sequence joins TRBV5-1 and TRBJ1-1; D is perhaps TRBD1 (6 bases). Germline V gene sequence: CDR1 SGHRS, CDR2 YFSETQ. The length of the CDR3 is 13 residues. V was shortened by 3 bases and J by 2 bases, with 8 bases between the two germline ends. The CDR3 region is CASSWTVNTEAFF. CDR3 bases: TGCGCCAGCAGCTGGACAGTAAACACTGAAGCTTTCTTT.

The V and J genes are TRBV5-1 and TRBJ2-7, with 8 nucleotides matching TRBD1. The germline gives CDR1 SGHRS, CDR2 YFSETQ. The CDR3 is 15 amino acids. Trimming cost V 0 bases and J 4 bases; bases outside gene matches: 6. The CDR3 loop reads CASSLGQGWRYEQYF. For the CDR3, the DNA is TGCGCCAGCAGCTTGGGACAGGGGTGGAGGTACGAGCAGTACTTC.

The V and J genes are TRBV27 and TRBJ1-5; no reliable D call. From germline, CDR1 is MNHEY and CDR2 SMNVEV (reference sequence). V gave up 3 bases and J gave up 4 bases, with 13 bases separating them. This CDR3 has 15 residues. CDR3 region: CASSLGSAPNQPQHF. The CDR3 DNA reads as TGTGCCAGCAGTTTGGGGTCGGCCCCAAATCAGCCCCAGCATTTT.

The chain uses TRBV7-9 and TRBJ2-7; 8 positions agree with TRBD1. Germline V gene sequence: CDR1 SEHNR, CDR2 FQNEAQ (reference sequence). Losses at the gene ends were 1 base for V and 4 bases for J; bases not matched to a gene: 6. CDR3 size: 15 residues. The CDR3 here is CASSLDLQGEYEQYF. CDR3 nucleotide sequence: TGTGCCAGCAGCTTAGATTTACAGGGGGAATACGAGCAGTACTTC.

On this clone itself: Germline and junction disagree at one end, which may indicate a read error. The J gene is TRBJ2-3, the V gene TRBV7-2, with D perhaps matching TRBD2 (5 bases). This CDR3 contains 16 residues. The germline gives CDR1 SGHTA, CDR2 FQGNSA. The chain's CDR3 is CASSLAGLARTDTQYF. The CDR3 bases are TGTGCCAGCAGCCTAGCCGGGCTAGCTCGCACAGATACGCAGTATTTT.

The J gene is TRBJ2-5, the V gene TRBV29-1; D possibly corresponds to TRBD1 (6 bases). This CDR3 spans 13 amino acids. The germline V and J ends were trimmed by 6 bases and 3 bases, with 14 bases remaining between them. The V gene's germline CDR1 is SQVTM and CDR2 ANQGSEA. The CDR3 region has the DNA TGCAGCGTGGCTAATGCAGGGGAAGAGACCCAGTACTTC. Amino acids: CSVANAGEETQYF. Complete variable domain (other parts from reference TRBV29-1 and TRBJ2-5): SAVISQKPSRDICQRGTSLTIQCQVDSQVTMMFWYRQQPGQSLTLIATANQGSEATYESGFVIDKFPISRPNLTFSTLTVSNMSPEDSSIYLCSVANAGEETQYFGPGTRLLVL.

The gene calls are TRBV27 and TRBJ2-1; perhaps TRBD2 as D (5 bases). The length of the CDR3 is 16 residues. Deletions cut 6 bases from V and 6 bases from J, with 21 bases between. CDR1 MNHEY and CDR2 SMNVEV come from the germline V gene (reference sequence). CDR3 sequence reads: CASSRSTGSWGNEQFF. DNA for the CDR3: TGTGCCAGCAGCAGGTCAACGGGATCTTGGGGCAATGAGCAGTTCTTC.

In its sample, this clone was seen once. This chain uses TRBV9 with TRBJ2-5; 9 bases are a match to TRBD2. Per the germline V gene, CDR1 is SGDLS and CDR2 is YYNGEE. Trimming at V came to 3 bases and at J to 5 bases, leaving 8 bases not matched to a gene. The CDR3 runs 15 residues. The CDR3 region has the DNA TGTGCCAGCAGCGCACCGGGACTAGCTAGCGAGACCCAGTACTTC. Amino acids: CASSAPGLASETQYF.

DNA for the CDR3: TGTGCCAGCAGCCAAGATCGGCGCAGCGGGGAGCTGTTTTTT. Amino acid sequence: CASSQDRRSGELFF. The chain recombines TRBV4-2 with TRBJ2-2; the D is unclear. V dropped 0 bases and J dropped 7 bases, with 9 bases sitting between them. In germline, CDR1 is LGHNA, CDR2 YNFKEQ. The length of the CDR3 is 14 residues.